This T cell receptor (beta chain) appears in the sequencing data of a study of Ad26.COV2.S vaccination and SARS-CoV-2 variants. Study in general: The donor was enrolled in the Ad26.COV2.S arm of the COV1001 trial. Intramuscular Ad26.COV2.S doses were given once or twice, 56 days apart.

Treatment here: around 19 received Ad26.COV2.S at low or high dose, single or two shots; roughly five received placebo; per-sample allocation not given. Vaccine and placebo recipients were sampled on day 63 after the first injection. The CDR3 is made up of 14 amino acids. The germline V gene encodes CDR1 MDHEN and CDR2 SYDVKM. The V end was cut by 3 bases, the J end by 8 bases, with 13 bases between. Produced via immunoSEQ multiplex PCR; TCRdb's table is partial and in-frame only. There are approximately 480,000 clones in the sample; around 90% occur only once, and 9.5% to 15% lies in the top ten. The chain employs TRBV28 and TRBJ1-4; the D is unclear. The TCR comes from a person between 18 and 59 years old who received the Ad26.COV2.S COVID-19 vaccine or a placebo. Sequenced here: peripheral blood, sampled in a trial of Ad26.COV2.S vaccine versus placebo. CDR3: CASSFGDLKEKLFF. CDR3 in DNA: TGTGCCAGCAGTTTTGGGGATTTGAAGGAAAAACTGTTTTTT.